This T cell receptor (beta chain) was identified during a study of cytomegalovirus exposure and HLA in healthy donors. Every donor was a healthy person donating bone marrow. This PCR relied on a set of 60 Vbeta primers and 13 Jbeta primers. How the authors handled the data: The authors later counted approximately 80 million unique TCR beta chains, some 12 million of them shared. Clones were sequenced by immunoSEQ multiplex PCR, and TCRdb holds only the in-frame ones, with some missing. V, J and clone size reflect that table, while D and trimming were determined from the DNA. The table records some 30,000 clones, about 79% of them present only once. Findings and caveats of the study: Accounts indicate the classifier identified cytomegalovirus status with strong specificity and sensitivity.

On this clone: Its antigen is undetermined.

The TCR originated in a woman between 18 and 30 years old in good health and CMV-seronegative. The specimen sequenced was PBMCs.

The CDR3 reads CAIGGSNQPQHF. As DNA, the CDR3 is TGTGCCATCGGAGGGAGTAATCAGCCCCAGCATTTT. V and J are TRBV10-3 and TRBJ1-5; D is uncertain. The ends were cut back, 8 bases at V and 4 bases at J, with 9 bases in the middle. Germline-derived CDR1 and CDR2 are ENHRY and SYGVKD. The length of the CDR3 is 12 residues.